One sample yielded the 21 T cell receptor beta chains listed below, sequenced in a study of graft-versus-host responses after intestinal transplantation. TCRdb's table, derived via immunoSEQ multiplex PCR, lists solely in-frame clones and lacks some. The sample contains about 80,000 clones, 92% of which appear only once. The sample was PBMCs, taken 98 days after intestinal transplantation. These receptors all come from a human patient who received an intestinal transplant, so some T cells may come from the graft donor.

This sequence joins TRBV7-3 and TRBJ2-1, with 9 bases aligning to TRBD2. This CDR3 is built from 16 residues. V lost 1 base, J lost 2 bases, and 3 bases stayed unmatched. The germline gives CDR1 SGHTA, CDR2 FQGTGA. The CDR3 reads CASSLRLAGPYNEQFF. DNA of the CDR3: TGTGCCAGCAGCTTAAGGCTAGCGGGGCCCTACAATGAGCAGTTCTTC.

This CDR3 reads CASSPNLPGATDTQYF. In nucleotides, the CDR3 is TGTGCCAGCTCACCAAATCTGCCGGGGGCCACAGATACGCAGTATTTT. This chain connects TRBV18 to TRBJ2-3; D possibly uses TRBD1 or TRBD2 (6 bases each). Trimming cost V 2 bases and J 2 bases, with 14 bases left between them. Germline-derived CDR1 and CDR2 are KGHSH and LQKENI. This CDR3 is 16 amino acids long. The full variable domain, with the rest looked up from reference TRBV18 and TRBJ2-3, is NAGVMQNPRHLVRRRGQEARLRCSPMKGHSHVYWYRQLPEEGLKFMVYLQKENIIDESGMPKERFSAEFPKEGPSILRIQQVVRGDSAAYFCASSPNLPGATDTQYFGPGTRLTVL.

The chain links TRBV2 to TRBJ2-1; D remains ambiguous. Germline CDR1 SNHLY, CDR2 FYNNEI. Trimming removed 7 bases at V and 10 bases at J, with 11 bases between. There are 11 residues in the CDR3. CDR3: CASNLVGEQFF. CDR3 nucleotides: TGTGCCAGCAACCTAGTCGGCGAGCAGTTCTTC.

The chain couples TRBV4-2 to TRBJ2-3; D unresolved. Trimming cost V 3 bases and J 2 bases, with 15 bases left between them. CDR1 and CDR2 (germline): LGHNA, YNFKEQ. The CDR3 has 16 residues. The CDR3: CASSHYWRRSTDTQYF. The CDR3 coding sequence is TGTGCCAGCAGCCACTATTGGCGGCGGTCCACAGATACGCAGTATTTT.

This clone has just a few counts. J is TRBJ2-7 and V is TRBV7-3; perhaps D is TRBD1 or TRBD2 (5 bases each). The CDR3 is 13 residues long. CDR1 and CDR2 (germline): SGHTA, FQGTGA. The ends were cut back, 0 bases at V and 5 bases at J, with 8 bases in the middle. The CDR3 nucleotides read TGTGCCAGCAGCTTAACCGGGGCCCACGAGCAGTACTTC. Protein: CASSLTGAHEQYF.

The chain couples TRBV27 to TRBJ1-1; D may be TRBD1 (6 bases). This CDR3 has 16 residues. The germline V gene encodes CDR1 MNHEY and CDR2 SMNVEV (reference sequence). Trimming cost V 6 bases and J 4 bases, with 21 bases left between them. CDR3 in DNA: TGTGCCAGCAGGGGGATAACAGGGAGGGGAGGCACTGAAGCTTTCTTT. This translates into CASRGITGRGGTEAFF.

V and J are TRBV7-2 and TRBJ1-1, with D unresolved. V gave up 1 base and J gave up 4 bases, with 16 bases separating them. This CDR3 has 16 residues. Germline V gives CDR1 SGHTA, CDR2 FQGNSA. CDR3 loop: CASSLVLSLGATEAFF. The CDR3 DNA is TGTGCCAGCAGCTTAGTTCTCTCCTTGGGTGCCACTGAAGCTTTCTTT.

CDR3 sequence reads: CASSEVEQVNTGELFF. The CDR3 DNA reads TGTGCCAGCAGTGAGGTGGAACAGGTGAACACCGGGGAGCTGTTTTTT. V gene TRBV6-1 combines with J gene TRBJ2-2, with a tentative D call TRBD1 (5 bases). The V gene lost 3 bases and the J gene lost 1 base, with 12 bases spanning the gap. CDR1 is MNHNS and CDR2 is SASEGT in the germline V gene. This CDR3 contains 16 residues.

V and J are TRBV7-3 and TRBJ2-5, with TRBD2 matching over 12 bases. CDR1 and CDR2 (germline): SGHTA, FQGTGA. This CDR3 is built from 16 residues. V gave up 5 bases and J gave up 0 bases; unmatched junction bases: 4. The CDR3 sequence is CASSTGLAGYQETQYF. In nucleotides, the CDR3 is TGTGCCAGCAGCACCGGACTAGCGGGGTACCAAGAGACCCAGTACTTC. Variable domain in full (rest from reference TRBV7-3 and TRBJ2-5): GAGVSQTPSNKVTEKGKYVELRCDPISGHTALYWYRQSLGQGPEFLIYFQGTGAADDSGLPNDRFFAVRPEGSVSTLKIQRTERGDSAVYLCASSTGLAGYQETQYFGPGTRLLVL.

This chain's CDR3 is CASSETGSSYNEQFF. CDR3 sequence (DNA): TGTGCCAGCAGCGAAACAGGGAGCTCCTACAATGAGCAGTTCTTC. The genes are TRBV7-6 and TRBJ2-1, with a tentative D call TRBD1 (6 bases). This CDR3 has 15 amino acids. Trimming left V 5 bases short and J 0 bases short, with 11 bases between. CDR1 and CDR2 (germline): SGHVS, FNYEAQ.

V is TRBV5-1 and J is TRBJ1-1, with unresolved D. The CDR3 totals 15 residues. Looked up from germline, CDR1 is SGHRS and CDR2 is YFSETQ. Trimming stripped 0 bases from V and 1 base from J, with 10 bases between. The CDR3 nucleotides are TGCGCCAGCAGCTTGGAAGCGGGTCGGAACACTGAAGCTTTCTTT. This encodes CASSLEAGRNTEAFF.

The V gene is TRBV15, the J gene TRBJ1-2; D not certain. Germline lookup yields CDR1 LNHNV and CDR2 YYDKDF (reference sequence). The CDR3 has 16 amino acids. V lost 3 bases, J lost 3 bases, and 17 bases lay in between. This chain's CDR3 is CATSRGSRTIDYGYTF. The CDR3 nucleotides read TGTGCCACCAGCAGGGGATCCCGGACGATTGACTATGGCTACACCTTC.

This chain joins TRBV2 and TRBJ2-1, with TRBD2 matching over 15 bases. The CDR3 has 16 residues. The J segment lost 8 bases and the V segment lost 2 bases, leaving 4 bases of the junction unmatched. Germline CDR1 is SNHLY and CDR2 is FYNNEI. The CDR3, as DNA: TGTGCCAGCAGTGAAAGGGGACTAGCGGGAGGCGATGAGCAGTTCTTC. Translating gives CASSERGLAGGDEQFF.

The V call is TRBV28, the J call TRBJ2-5; no clear D. Germline CDR1 reads MDHEN; CDR2 reads SYDVKM. The V end lost 2 bases, the J end lost 0 bases, and 10 bases lay between the germline ends. There are 15 residues in the CDR3. The chain's CDR3 is CASSLEWRNQETQYF. The CDR3 region has the DNA TGTGCCAGCAGTTTAGAATGGCGGAACCAAGAGACCCAGTACTTC.

The J gene is TRBJ1-1, the V gene TRBV29-1; D not resolved. The CDR3 consists of 11 residues. With 2 bases removed from V and 2 bases from J, the gap between germline ends came to 3 bases. Germline loops: CDR1 SQVTM, CDR2 ANQGSEA. Here the CDR3 DNA reads TGCAGCGTTGAACGAAACACTGAAGCTTTCTTT. Translation gives CSVERNTEAFF.

The chain is built from TRBV29-1 and TRBJ1-1; tentatively, D is TRBD1 (5 bases). The germline V gene has CDR1 SQVTM and CDR2 ANQGSEA. V lost 3 bases, J lost 7 bases, and 12 bases lay in between. The CDR3 sequence is 12 residues long. The CDR3 is CSVEPTEHEAFF. CDR3 sequence (DNA): TGCAGCGTTGAGCCGACAGAACATGAAGCTTTCTTT.

This chain uses TRBV5-1 with TRBJ1-3, with D possibly being TRBD1 (6 bases). Germline V CDR1 and CDR2: SGHRS, YFSETQ. The CDR3 covers 15 residues. Deletions cut 0 bases from V and 0 bases from J, with 7 bases between. CDR3 sequence: CASSLGTDSGNTIYF. The CDR3 nucleotides read TGCGCCAGCAGCTTGGGGACAGACTCTGGAAACACCATATATTTT.

This clone was detected only a few times. The chain combines TRBV10-3 with TRBJ1-6, with 7 nucleotides matching TRBD1. CDR1 and CDR2 from the germline V gene are ENHRY and SYGVKD. V lost 4 bases and J lost 0; bases outside the gene matches: 0. The CDR3 is 15 residues long. CDR3 protein: CAISGDSSYNSPLHF. The CDR3 nucleotides read TGTGCCATCAGTGGGGACAGCTCCTATAATTCACCCCTCCACTTT.

The V and J genes are TRBV4-1 and TRBJ1-2; no clear D gene. Trimming pared 1 base from V and 3 bases from J, leaving 9 bases between. Germline CDR1 and CDR2: MGHRA and YSYEKL. This CDR3 has 14 residues. The chain's CDR3 is CASSQAAGYYGYTF. DNA of the CDR3: TGCGCCAGCAGCCAAGCAGCGGGATACTATGGCTACACCTTC.

This clone was picked up one time. V and J are TRBV6-5 and TRBJ2-1; 12 bases match TRBD2. Germline V gives CDR1 MNHEY, CDR2 SVGAGI. This CDR3 region has 15 residues. After removal of 7 bases from V and 6 bases from J, the junction contained 7 bases not matched to a gene. Here the CDR3 DNA reads TGTGCCAGCACCCTAGCGGGGGGGCCCCTCAATGAGCAGTTCTTC. It codes for CASTLAGGPLNEQFF.

The chain combines TRBV6-5 with TRBJ1-5, with a possible D match to TRBD1 (5 bases). The CDR3 is made up of 14 amino acids. Germline assignment: CDR1 MNHEY and CDR2 SVGAGI. Trimming pared 7 bases from V and 4 bases from J, leaving 14 bases between. The CDR3 nucleotides read TGTGCCAGCACGCTAACAGGCCTAAATCAGCCCCAGCATTTT. Its protein product is CASTLTGLNQPQHF.